Sequencing of this TCR beta chain was carried out in a study of T-cell memory formation after mild COVID-19. Study overall: Most TCR clusters belonged to a single donor.

TCRdb reanalysed the 5' RACE reads using MiXCR and keeps one entry per CDR3 protein. This table holds a few hundred thousand distinct CDR3 sequences, roughly 17% found once. A few counts support this clonotype. CDR1 LNHDA and CDR2 SQIVND come from the germline V gene (reference sequence). V was trimmed by 3 bases and J by 0 bases, leaving 9 bases between them. The CDR3 runs 15 residues. The genes are TRBV19 and TRBJ1-3; the D is unclear. The sequencing input was PBMCs or a T cell subset sorted from them (not recorded which). This sequence originates from a man aged 18 to 30 who had mild COVID-19 (a few samples of this study predate the infection). Cell type and time point are not known. The CDR3 sequence is CASSILAASGNTIYF. As DNA, the CDR3 is TGTGCCAGTAGTATCCTGGCGGCCTCTGGAAACACCATATATTTT.